The sequence of this T cell receptor beta chain was determined in a study of vaccination and CD4 T cells after COVID-19. Study in general: The convalescents included six males and four females, and among them two were Hispanic while seven were Caucasian. With a range of 35 to 161, the median interval from diagnosis to drawing post-COVID samples was approximately 100 days. Cellular stimulation was performed using overlapping spike peptides derived from SARS-CoV-2, HCoV-NL63, HCoV-OC43 and HCoV-229E.

As to this clonotype: Its matching antigen is unknown.

The CDR3 loop spans 15 amino acids. V dropped 1 base and J dropped 4; count of bases not matched to a gene: 2. CDR1 is DFQATT and CDR2 is SNEGSKA in the germline V gene (reference sequence). Described treatment: approximately nine-day PBMC culture with coronavirus spike peptide pools or control peptides (ViraFEST assay). Antigen-specific T cell expansion with peptide pools preceded TCR sequencing in the ViraFEST approach. Cultured CD4+ T cell DNA underwent sequencing with the Oncomine TCR Beta short-read assay. TCRdb re-derived calls from the PCR reads in MiXCR, one entry per CDR3 protein. The table has around 9,700 distinct CDR3 sequences, roughly 24% seen once.

The chain links TRBV20-1 to TRBJ2-2; 11 nucleotides match TRBD1. The clonotype comes from a human donor who had recovered from COVID-19. The sample in question was CD4+ T cells from blood, cultured in vitro, obtained after SARS-CoV-2 vaccination. CDR3 nucleotides: TGCAGTGCTAGAGCCGGACAGGGGGCCACCGGGGAGCTGTTTTTT. It codes for CSARAGQGATGELFF.